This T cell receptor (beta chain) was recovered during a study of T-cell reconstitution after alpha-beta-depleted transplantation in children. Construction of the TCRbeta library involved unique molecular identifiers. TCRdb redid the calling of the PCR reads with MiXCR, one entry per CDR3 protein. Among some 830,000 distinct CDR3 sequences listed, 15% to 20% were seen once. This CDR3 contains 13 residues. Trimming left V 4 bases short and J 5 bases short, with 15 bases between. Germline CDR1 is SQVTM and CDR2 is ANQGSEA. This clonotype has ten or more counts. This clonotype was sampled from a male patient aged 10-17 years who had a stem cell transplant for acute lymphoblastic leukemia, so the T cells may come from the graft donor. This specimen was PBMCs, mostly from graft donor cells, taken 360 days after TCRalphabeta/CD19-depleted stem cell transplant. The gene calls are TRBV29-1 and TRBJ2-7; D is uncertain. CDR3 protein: CSVAQPVGNEQYF. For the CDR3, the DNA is TGCAGCGTTGCACAACCCGTGGGGAACGAGCAGTACTTC.